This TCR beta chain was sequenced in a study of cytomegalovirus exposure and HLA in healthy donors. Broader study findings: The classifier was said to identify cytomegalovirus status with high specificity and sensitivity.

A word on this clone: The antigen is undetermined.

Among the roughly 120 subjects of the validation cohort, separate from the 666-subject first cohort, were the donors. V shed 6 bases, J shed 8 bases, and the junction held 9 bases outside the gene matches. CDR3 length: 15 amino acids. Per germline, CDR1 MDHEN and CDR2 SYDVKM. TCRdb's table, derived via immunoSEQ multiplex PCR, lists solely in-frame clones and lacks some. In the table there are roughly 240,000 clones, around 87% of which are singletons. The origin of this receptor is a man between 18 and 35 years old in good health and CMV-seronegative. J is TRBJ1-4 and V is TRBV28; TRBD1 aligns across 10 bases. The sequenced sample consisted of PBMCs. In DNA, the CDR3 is TGTGCCAGCAGGCCACCGGGACAGGGGAAGGAAAAACTGTTTTTT. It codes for CASRPPGQGKEKLFF.